The 28 T cell receptor beta chains reported below all come from one sample, sequenced in a study of vaccination and CD4 T cells after COVID-19. Antigen specificity for these receptors is unknown. The treatment was: roughly 10-day PBMC culture with coronavirus spike peptide pools or control peptides (ViraFEST assay). Sequenced with the Oncomine TCR Beta short-read assay was DNA taken from cultured CD4+ T cells. One entry per CDR3 protein, called by TCRdb with MiXCR from the PCR reads. The sample has 7,000 or so distinct CDR3 sequences, 74% seen once. What was sequenced was CD4+ T cells from blood, cultured in vitro. The receptors were sampled from a human donor who had recovered from COVID-19.

The V call is TRBV2, the J call TRBJ1-2; possibly TRBD1 for D (5 bases). V lost 2 bases and J lost 3, with 10 bases in between. This CDR3 has 14 amino acids. CDR1 and CDR2 from the germline V gene are SNHLY and FYNNEI. CDR3 in amino acids: CASSELRGDYGYTF. The CDR3 DNA reads TGTGCCAGCAGTGAATTGAGGGGTGACTATGGCTACACCTTC.

The gene calls are TRBV19 and TRBJ1-5, with D uncertain. Per germline, CDR1 LNHDA and CDR2 SQIVND (reference sequence). The V gene lost 7 bases and the J gene lost 5 bases, with 12 bases spanning the gap. The CDR3 totals 13 residues. The CDR3 DNA is TGTGCCAGTACCAGGACCCATTATCAGCCCCAGCATTTT. Translating it yields CASTRTHYQPQHF.

This clonotype was observed a single time. The rearrangement uses TRBV7-8 and TRBJ1-6; 7 nucleotides agree with TRBD1. This CDR3 contains 20 residues. After removal of 2 bases from V and 5 bases from J, the junction contained 18 bases not matched to a gene. Germline loops: CDR1 SGHVS, CDR2 FQNEAQ. CDR3 DNA: TGTGCCAGCAGCTTATGGGCGTCGGCAGGGGGTTTTTCCAATAATTCACCCCTCCACTTT. Translation: CASSLWASAGGFSNNSPLHF. The full variable domain, in which reference TRBV7-8 and TRBJ1-6 provide the parts outside the CDR3, is GAGVSQSPRYKVAKRGQDVALRCDPISGHVSLFWYQQALGQGPEFLTYFQNEAQLDKSGLPSDRFFAERPEGSVSTLKIQRTQQEDSAVYLCASSLWASAGGFSNNSPLHFGNGTRLTVT.

The sample holds a few counts of this clonotype. The rearrangement joins TRBV15 to TRBJ1-2; no clear D. Trimming pared 7 bases from V and 2 bases from J, leaving 11 bases between. The CDR3 has 13 amino acids. Germline assignment: CDR1 LNHNV and CDR2 YYDKDF (reference sequence). The CDR3 region is CATTSHRNYGYTF. The CDR3 DNA reads as TGTGCCACCACCTCACACCGAAACTATGGCTACACCTTC.

This clonotype showed up just a few times. This rearrangement joins TRBV20-1 to TRBJ2-5; D may match TRBD1 or TRBD2 (6 bases each). V was shortened by 6 bases and J by 5 bases, with 13 bases between the two germline ends. Germline V gives CDR1 DFQATT, CDR2 SNEGSKA (reference sequence). The CDR3 is 12 residues long. CDR3 nucleotides: TGCAGTGCAGGGGGGACAAGTGAGACCCAGTACTTC. This sequence encodes CSAGGTSETQYF.

J is TRBJ1-1 and V is TRBV10-3; no reliable D call. This CDR3 comprises 11 residues. Germline CDR1 ENHRY, CDR2 SYGVKD. Trimming cost V 3 bases and J 11 bases, with 10 bases left between them. The CDR3: CAISDWDRAFF. The CDR3 region has the DNA TGTGCCATCAGTGACTGGGATCGGGCTTTCTTT.

The chain links TRBV20-1 to TRBJ1-5, with D unresolved. The CDR3 spans 13 residues. Germline CDR1 and CDR2: DFQATT and SNEGSKA (reference sequence). Trimming shortened V by 1 base and J by 0 bases, and 4 bases separated the two germline ends. DNA for the CDR3: TGCAGTGCTAGAGCCCTTAGCAATCAGCCCCAGCATTTT. It yields the protein CSARALSNQPQHF.

This rearrangement joins TRBV7-2 to TRBJ1-5; D gene uncertain. The CDR3 runs 14 residues. V was pared by 5 bases and J by 6 bases, with 14 bases between. Germline V CDR1 and CDR2: SGHTA, FQGNSA. The CDR3 reads CASSEQQSGQPQHF. The CDR3 DNA follows: TGTGCCAGCAGCGAGCAACAGTCAGGTCAGCCCCAGCATTTT.

A single count supports this clonotype. This chain joins TRBV14 and TRBJ2-7; TRBD1 matches at 10 bases. J was trimmed by 5 bases and V by 4 bases; bases with no gene match: 5. The CDR3 sequence is 14 residues long. The germline V gene has CDR1 SGHDN and CDR2 FVKESK. In nucleotides, the CDR3 is TGTGCCAGCAGCCCCCGGGACAGGGGTCACGAGCAGTACTTC. This gives the protein CASSPRDRGHEQYF.

This chain links TRBV6-1 with TRBJ1-2, with unresolved D. The CDR3 runs 15 residues. V gave up 7 bases and J gave up 2 bases, with 17 bases separating them. Germline V gives CDR1 MNHNS, CDR2 SASEGT. CDR3 DNA: TGTGCCAGCATTAACAGCTTGACCGCAAACTATGGCTACACCTTC. Amino acids: CASINSLTANYGYTF.

This chain connects TRBV7-9 to TRBJ2-2; 9 positions agree with TRBD2. The CDR3 extends over 19 amino acids. In germline, CDR1 is SEHNR, CDR2 FQNEAQ (reference sequence). V lost 0 bases to trimming and J lost 4 bases; unmatched junction nucleotides: 12. The CDR3 DNA sequence: TGTGCCAGCAGCTTAGCGAGGGGTCTAGCGGGATCCCGCACCGGGGAGCTGTTTTTT. The encoded protein is CASSLARGLAGSRTGELFF.

The chain employs TRBV6-1 and TRBJ1-1, with D maybe TRBD1 (6 bases). Germline values: CDR1 MNHNS, CDR2 SASEGT. Between the trimmed V and J ends, which lost 7 bases and 7 bases, there was a span of 19 bases. This CDR3 has 14 residues. The CDR3 protein is CASIKRQDQGEAFF. CDR3 in DNA: TGTGCCAGCATCAAGAGACAGGATCAGGGTGAAGCTTTCTTT.

CDR3: CASSPQDRVIKAFF. CDR3 DNA sequence: TGTGCCAGCAGTCCACAGGACAGGGTAATCAAAGCTTTCTTT. The chain employs TRBV6-2 or TRBV6-3 and TRBJ1-1; TRBD1 matches 8 bases. The germline CDR1 and CDR2 sequences are MNHEY and SVGEGT. The trim removed 5 bases at V and 9 bases at J, leaving 11 bases unmatched. This CDR3 comprises 14 residues.

This clonotype was seen a few times. The V and J genes are TRBV5-1 and TRBJ1-2; TRBD1 aligns across 9 bases. The CDR3 totals 14 residues. Germline loops: CDR1 SGHRS, CDR2 YFSETQ. V lost 5 bases, J lost 12 bases, and 14 bases stayed unmatched. The CDR3 coding sequence is TGCGCCAGCAGAACCGGGACAGGGAACGATCACAACACCTTC. Its protein product is CASRTGTGNDHNTF.

V is TRBV11-2 and J is TRBJ1-2; TRBD1 matches 7 bases. The CDR3 runs to 15 residues. V was pared by 0 bases and J by 4 bases, with 5 bases of the junction left unmatched. Germline V gene lookup returns CDR1 SGHAT and CDR2 FQNNGV. This chain's CDR3 is CASSLDPGTVYGYTF. In nucleotides, the CDR3 is TGTGCCAGCAGCTTAGACCCCGGGACAGTCTATGGCTACACCTTC.

The chain recombines TRBV7-9 with TRBJ2-7, with 11 bases fitting TRBD1. CDR1 and CDR2 from the germline V gene are SEHNR and FQNEAQ (reference sequence). CDR3 size: 15 residues. V shed 4 bases, J shed 4 bases, and the junction held 6 bases outside the gene matches. The CDR3 protein is CASSSWTGGDYEQYF. The CDR3 DNA reads as TGTGCCAGCAGCTCTTGGACAGGGGGCGATTACGAGCAGTACTTC. Full variable domain (missing parts from reference TRBV7-9 and TRBJ2-7): DTGVSQNPRHKITKRGQNVTFRCDPISEHNRLYWYRQTLGQGPEFLTYFQNEAQLEKSRLLSDRFSAERPKGSFSTLEIQRTEQGDSAMYLCASSSWTGGDYEQYFGPGTRLTVT.

V usage is TRBV20-1 and J usage is TRBJ1-2; unclear D gene. The V end was cut by 7 bases, the J end by 7 bases, with 22 bases between. Germline values: CDR1 DFQATT, CDR2 SNEGSKA (reference sequence). The CDR3 sequence is 14 residues long. This CDR3 reads CSVPTRETSSGYTF. The CDR3 nucleotides read TGCAGTGTTCCCACCCGGGAAACCTCGAGTGGCTACACCTTC.

The chain couples TRBV2 to TRBJ1-2; D uncertain. Trimming took off 1 base at V and 8 bases at J, with 8 bases between the two ends. The germline gives CDR1 SNHLY, CDR2 FYNNEI. The CDR3 runs 12 residues. The CDR3 DNA reads TGTGCCAGCAGTGAAGAGATTGAGGGCTACACCTTC. The encoded protein is CASSEEIEGYTF.

The table lists this clonotype with a few counts. The V and J genes are TRBV7-9 and TRBJ2-1; 10 bases fit TRBD1. With V trimmed by 4 bases and J by 0 bases, 6 bases remained unmatched. Germline V gives CDR1 SEHNR, CDR2 FQNEAQ (reference sequence). The CDR3 contains 17 residues. In DNA form, the CDR3 reads TGTGCCAGCAGCTCCCCGGGACAGGGGTTCTCCTACAATGAGCAGTTCTTC. Translating it yields CASSSPGQGFSYNEQFF. The whole variable domain, filled in from reference TRBV7-9 and TRBJ2-1, reads DTGVSQNPRHKITKRGQNVTFRCDPISEHNRLYWYRQTLGQGPEFLTYFQNEAQLEKSRLLSDRFSAERPKGSFSTLEIQRTEQGDSAMYLCASSSPGQGFSYNEQFFGPGTRLTVL.

This clonotype has just one count. CDR3 protein: CASRTLDRVTEAFF. The CDR3 DNA follows: TGTGCCAGCAGGACCCTCGACAGGGTCACTGAAGCTTTCTTT. The chain is built from TRBV6-2 or TRBV6-3 and TRBJ1-1; 7 bases are a match to TRBD1. The CDR3 sequence is 14 residues long. V lost 6 bases, J lost 4 bases, and 8 bases stayed unmatched. Germline CDR1 MNHEY, CDR2 SVGEGT.

The V call is TRBV24-1, the J call TRBJ2-2; 9 bases are shared with TRBD1. The CDR3 extends over 15 amino acids. The junction had 8 bases not matched to a gene; V was cut back by 5 bases and J by 8 bases. The V gene's germline CDR1 is KGHDR and CDR2 SFDVKD. CDR3: CATSGGQGNPGELFF. As DNA, the CDR3 is TGTGCCACCAGTGGGGGACAGGGCAATCCAGGGGAGCTGTTTTTT.

The J gene is TRBJ1-1, the V gene TRBV19; D gene ambiguous. Germline values: CDR1 LNHDA, CDR2 SQIVND (reference sequence). Trimming took 1 base from V and 6 from J, leaving 15 bases between them. The CDR3 is made up of 15 amino acids. CDR3 DNA: TGTGCCAGTAGTATAGTAGAGGTAGGCTTCGCTGAAGCTTTCTTT. Amino acids: CASSIVEVGFAEAFF.

This clonotype came up a few times. The chain has TRBV6-5 and TRBJ2-5; possible D gene TRBD2, 5 bases. V lost 4 bases and J lost 0, with 9 bases in between. CDR1 and CDR2 from the germline V gene are MNHEY and SVGAGI. The CDR3 totals 14 residues. CDR3 residues: CASSLSGNQETQYF. In nucleotides, the CDR3 is TGTGCCAGCAGTTTATCGGGGAACCAAGAGACCCAGTACTTC.

This clonotype counts as large. This chain connects TRBV6-2 or TRBV6-3 to TRBJ1-2, with D possibly TRBD1 on 6 matching bases. Germline lookup yields CDR1 MNHEY and CDR2 SVGEGT. The CDR3 runs 14 residues. V shed 7 bases and J shed 0 bases, with 12 bases lying between them. The CDR3 is CASTRDNSNYGYTF. CDR3 nucleotide sequence: TGTGCCAGCACCCGGGACAACTCTAACTATGGCTACACCTTC.

The chain couples TRBV7-2 to TRBJ1-2; unclear D gene. With 1 base removed from V and 4 bases from J, the gap between germline ends came to 10 bases. The CDR3 runs 14 residues. Germline CDR1 and CDR2: SGHTA and FQGNSA. The chain's CDR3 is CASSLVGLAYGYTF. The CDR3 region has the DNA TGTGCCAGCAGCTTAGTAGGTCTGGCCTATGGCTACACCTTC.

This clonotype came up once. The chain carries TRBV7-2 and TRBJ1-1; D is perhaps TRBD1 (5 bases). The V gene's germline CDR1 is SGHTA and CDR2 FQGNSA. V was trimmed by 5 bases and J by 6 bases, leaving 16 bases between them. The CDR3 length is 14 residues. CDR3 DNA sequence: TGTGCCAGCAGCCAGAGCGCAGGGCGGCCTGAAGCTTTCTTT. Translated: CASSQSAGRPEAFF.

The rearrangement uses TRBV6-2 or TRBV6-3 and TRBJ1-5; 9 nucleotides line up with TRBD1. V was clipped by 6 bases and J by 4 bases; unmatched bases: 4. Per germline, CDR1 MNHEY and CDR2 SVGEGT. The CDR3 has 14 residues. The CDR3 protein is CASSMDRGNQPQHF. As DNA, the CDR3 is TGTGCCAGCAGCATGGACAGGGGTAATCAGCCCCAGCATTTT.

The genes are TRBV12-3 or TRBV12-4 and TRBJ1-5; no clear D. This CDR3 is built from 13 residues. Trimming shortened V by 2 bases and J by 2 bases, and 4 bases separated the two germline ends. This chain's CDR3 is CASSLNGNQPQHF. The CDR3 DNA is TGTGCCAGCAGTTTAAATGGCAATCAGCCCCAGCATTTT.